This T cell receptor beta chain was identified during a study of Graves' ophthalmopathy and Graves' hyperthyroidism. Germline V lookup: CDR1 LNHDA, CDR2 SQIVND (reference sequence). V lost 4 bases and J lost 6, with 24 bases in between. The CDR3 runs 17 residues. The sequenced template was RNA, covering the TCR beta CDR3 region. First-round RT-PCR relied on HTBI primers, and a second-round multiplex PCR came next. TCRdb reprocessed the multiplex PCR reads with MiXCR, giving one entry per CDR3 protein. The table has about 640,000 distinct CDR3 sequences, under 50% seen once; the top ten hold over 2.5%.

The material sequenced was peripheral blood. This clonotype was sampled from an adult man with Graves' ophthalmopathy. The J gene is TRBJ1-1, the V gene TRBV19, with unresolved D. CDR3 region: CASSRPVMGVRGAEAFF. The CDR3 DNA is TGTGCCAGTAGTAGACCTGTTATGGGAGTTCGGGGAGCTGAAGCTTTCTTT.